This TCR beta chain was retrieved from a study of T cells in Graves' hyperthyroidism and ophthalmopathy (dated by TCRdb to between 2019 and 2020). About the investigation overall: Peripheral blood was sampled at the time of initial diagnosis, prior to any treatment. After sampling, hyperthyroidism patients received methimazole starting at 30 mg daily, and ophthalmopathy patients received high-dose intravenous methylprednisolone. To identify distinguishing TCR V-J signatures, a discovery cohort of 100 patients was used, comprising 40 to 45 with Graves' ophthalmopathy and 57 with stable Graves' hyperthyroidism. The 100 discovery patients were randomly split 7:3 into training and test sets. Prospective prediction of ophthalmopathy was tested in an independent validation cohort of 18 to 20 hyperthyroidism patients and around 16 patients who later progressed to ophthalmopathy. According to the paper, TCR Vbeta CDR3 sequencing was carried out on 135 peripheral blood samples, which came from over 40 ophthalmopathy, under 85 hyperthyroidism and roughly 17 progressor patients. In roughly six Graves' hyperthyroidism patients, the study also compared T-cell repertoires from thyroid tissue with T-cell repertoires from blood.

The CDR3 contains 16 residues, cysteine and phenylalanine counted. Just CDR3 DNA is preserved here, 48 bases in frame from base 1. Deletion took 0 bases off V and 0 bases off J, with a span of 13 bases between the germline ends. From a lookup of the germline V gene, CDR1 and CDR2 are SGHRS and YFSETQ. The hyperthyroidism patients were between 18 and 65 years old and newly diagnosed, with a disease duration of less than 2 months. Patients with uncontrolled infections, other autoimmune diseases, pregnancy or lactation were excluded. Diagnoses were established on the basis of clinical symptoms, serum thyroxine and TRAb, thyroid ultrasound, and orbital computed tomography. Blood from progressor patients was collected at the time of first diagnosis with hyperthyroidism, before any ophthalmopathy symptoms had appeared. PBMCs were isolated from around 10 ml of fresh peripheral blood by Ficoll-Paque density gradient centrifugation. Progressor patients were defined as those initially diagnosed with Graves' hyperthyroidism in whom ophthalmopathy developed during follow-up. Trizol reagent was used to extract total RNA, and RNA quality was then checked on an Agilent 2100 Bioanalyzer.

TCR beta CDR3 regions were amplified from RNA transcripts. For the first round of RT-PCR on the TCR CDR3, the HTBI primer set was used together with the Qiagen OneStep RT-PCR kit. Libraries were constructed in a second round of multiplex PCR, after which size selection and purification were carried out. Sequencing of the libraries was done on an Illumina HiSeq2000 using paired-end 100 bp reads. The authors' pipeline ran thus. SOAPnuke was used to process the raw data, removing reads that contained adapters or uncalled bases, had a mean Phred below 15, or lacked an exact match to the constant primer or identifier. COPE v1.2.5 was used to merge high-quality paired reads, and clonotypes were defined as unique nucleotide sequences. MiTCR v1.1 was used to align the clonotypes against IMGT TRBV, TRBD and TRBJ reference segments. The analysis included only V-J combinations with a frequency above 0.0001, which together covered 99% to 99.2% of the repertoires. The TCS score was defined as the ratio of F50 (clonal expansion) to E x V (chaos), calculated using BLOSUM62-based TCRdist between CDR3 peptides within each V-J. Welch's t-statistics and random forest reduced around 520 V-J features to fewer than 15, which were used in a naive Bayes classifier (R e1071). TCRdb reprocessed the public reads (quality trimming at Q25 with fastp, clone calling with MiXCR) and kept in-frame beta chains. A single entry per CDR3 protein holds the most common genes and DNA from its merged rows. The V and J calls come from TCRdb's annotation, not from the publication. The sample table contains under 450,000 distinct CDR3 sequences; only one count was recorded for about 18% of them. More than 30% of the sample goes to the ten largest clones.

The investigation overall reported the following: During validation, the model predicted progression to ophthalmopathy a median of roughly 7.1 months ahead of onset, with 70.59% sensitivity and 72.22% specificity. Blood samples also contained most of the expanded thyroid clonotypes (frequency above 0.001), which suggests that blood repertoires may reflect thyroid immune responses. No statistical method was used to fix the sample size in advance, and group allocation was not hidden from the investigators. A 13 V-J signature model separated ophthalmopathy from stable hyperthyroidism, with around 90% sensitivity and 81.08% specificity in cross-validation and 80%/75% in testing.

A remark on this clonotype: There is no known antigen for this receptor. Base quality data are lacking; no much larger clone is found one base away.

The sample comprised blood. The chain links TRBV5-1 with TRBJ2-7; TRBD2 is possibly the D segment (5 matching bases). The receptor was derived from a woman between 25 and 40 years old with Graves' hyperthyroidism that later progressed to Graves' ophthalmopathy. Here is the DNA: TGCGCCAGCAGCTTGGGTTGGGGTGGGAGCTCCTACGAGCAGTACTTC. Protein translation: CASSLGWGGSSYEQYF. Reference TRBV5-1 and TRBJ2-7 proteins supply the regions before and after the CDR3; the full variable domain is: KAGVTQTPRYLIKTRGQQVTLSCSPISGHRSVSWYQQTPGQGLQFLFEYFSETQRNKGNFPGRFSGRQFSNSRSEMNVSTLELGDSALYLCASSLGWGGSSYEQYFGPGTRLTVT.